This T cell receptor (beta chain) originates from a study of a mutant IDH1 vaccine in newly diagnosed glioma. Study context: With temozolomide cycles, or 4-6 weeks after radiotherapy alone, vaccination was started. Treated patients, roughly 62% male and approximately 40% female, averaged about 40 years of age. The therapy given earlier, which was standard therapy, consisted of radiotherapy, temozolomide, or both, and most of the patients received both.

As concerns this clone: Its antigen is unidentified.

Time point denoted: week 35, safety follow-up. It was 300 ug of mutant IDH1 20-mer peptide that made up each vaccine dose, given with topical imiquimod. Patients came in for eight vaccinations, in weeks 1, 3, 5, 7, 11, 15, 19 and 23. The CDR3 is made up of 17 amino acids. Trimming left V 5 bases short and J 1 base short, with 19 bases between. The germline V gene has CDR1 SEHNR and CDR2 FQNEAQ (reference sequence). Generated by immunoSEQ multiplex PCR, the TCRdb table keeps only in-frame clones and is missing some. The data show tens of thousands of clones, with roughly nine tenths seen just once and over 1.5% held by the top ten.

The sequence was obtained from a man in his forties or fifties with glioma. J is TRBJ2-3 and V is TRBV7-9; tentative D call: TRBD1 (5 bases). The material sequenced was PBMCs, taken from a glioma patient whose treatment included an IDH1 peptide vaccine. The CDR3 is CASSPYLTVTGTDTQYF. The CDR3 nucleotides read TGTGCCAGCAGCCCTTACCTGACAGTCACTGGCACAGATACGCAGTATTTT.